Listed below are T cell receptor beta chains from one sample, sequenced in a study of circulating CD8 cells and anti-PD-1 response in melanoma. TCRdb ran MiXCR on the reads and lists one entry per CDR3 protein. Here the sample spans about 650 distinct CDR3 sequences, 8.9% being singletons. Sequenced here: CD8+ T cells from PBMCs, sampled at baseline or after one month of anti-PD-1 therapy (not recorded which). All receptors come from a human donor with melanoma. Each CDR3 is given with its conserved first and last residue. A D gene is named only where the DNA matches it firmly. The size of a clone is reported for some rows only, either as once, few or many, or as a class for expanded clones.

D gene	V gene	clone size	J gene	CDR3 DNA	CDR3 protein
.	TRBV19	large	TRBJ2-6	TGTGCCAGTAGTATATTCCAGGGGTCCGGGGCCAACGTCCTGACTTTC	CASSIFQGSGANVLTF
.	TRBV19	medium-sized	TRBJ2-7	TGTGCCTCCAAAAGTGGGGGTAATGAGCAGTACTTC	CASKSGGNEQYF
TRBD1	TRBV28	.	TRBJ2-3	TGTGCCAGCATCTGGGACAGGGCAGGCACAGGTACGCAGTATTTT	CASIWDRAGTGTQYF
TRBD1	TRBV19	large	TRBJ2-1	TGTGCCAGCGACCCGGGACAGGGGCCTTGGGGGGCCTACAATGAGCAGTTCTTC	CASDPGQGPWGAYNEQFF
TRBD1	TRBV24-1	large	TRBJ2-2	TGTGCCACCAGTGATGGGGACAGGGAGTCCGGGGACCTGTTTTTT	CATSDGDRESGDLFF
TRBD1	TRBV12-3/TRBV12-4	large	TRBJ2-7	TGTGCCAGCAGTATAACCGGGACAGCCTACGAGCAGTACTTC	CASSITGTAYEQYF
TRBD2	TRBV7-6	medium-sized	TRBJ2-7	TGTGCCAGCAGCTTCGAAAGCGGGGGCTCCTACGAGCAGTACTTC	CASSFESGGSYEQYF
.	TRBV20-1	large	TRBJ1-5	TGCAGTGCTAGGACCTCTTCAGAAGTTCAGCCCCAGCATTTT	CSARTSSEVQPQHF
TRBD1	TRBV6-1	medium-sized	TRBJ2-7	TGTGCCAGCAGTGAGACAGGGGAAAGGTACGAGCAGTACTTC	CASSETGERYEQYF
TRBD2	TRBV19	medium-sized	TRBJ2-5	TGTGCCAGTAGTGAGCGACTAGCGGGGGGGCGAGAGACCCAGTACTTC	CASSERLAGGRETQYF
.	TRBV2	large	TRBJ1-1	TGTGCCAGCAGTGAAGAAAGGGCTGAAGCTTTCTTT	CASSEERAEAFF
.	TRBV4-1	medium-sized	TRBJ1-1	TGCGCCAGCAGCCCATGGGACGGACGGAACACTGAAGCTTTCTTT	CASSPWDGRNTEAFF
TRBD1	TRBV6-5	medium-sized	TRBJ1-2	TGTGCCAGCTCCGGAGGACAGGGGTCGAACTATGGCTACACCTTC	CASSGGQGSNYGYTF
.	TRBV28	medium-sized	TRBJ1-2	TGTGCCAGCAGTCCAACAGGGAACTATGGCTACGCCTTC	CASSPTGNYGYAF
TRBD2	TRBV6-4	large	TRBJ2-3	TGTGCCAGCAGCGAGCGGGGGACCACAGATACGCAGTATTTT	CASSERGTTDTQYF